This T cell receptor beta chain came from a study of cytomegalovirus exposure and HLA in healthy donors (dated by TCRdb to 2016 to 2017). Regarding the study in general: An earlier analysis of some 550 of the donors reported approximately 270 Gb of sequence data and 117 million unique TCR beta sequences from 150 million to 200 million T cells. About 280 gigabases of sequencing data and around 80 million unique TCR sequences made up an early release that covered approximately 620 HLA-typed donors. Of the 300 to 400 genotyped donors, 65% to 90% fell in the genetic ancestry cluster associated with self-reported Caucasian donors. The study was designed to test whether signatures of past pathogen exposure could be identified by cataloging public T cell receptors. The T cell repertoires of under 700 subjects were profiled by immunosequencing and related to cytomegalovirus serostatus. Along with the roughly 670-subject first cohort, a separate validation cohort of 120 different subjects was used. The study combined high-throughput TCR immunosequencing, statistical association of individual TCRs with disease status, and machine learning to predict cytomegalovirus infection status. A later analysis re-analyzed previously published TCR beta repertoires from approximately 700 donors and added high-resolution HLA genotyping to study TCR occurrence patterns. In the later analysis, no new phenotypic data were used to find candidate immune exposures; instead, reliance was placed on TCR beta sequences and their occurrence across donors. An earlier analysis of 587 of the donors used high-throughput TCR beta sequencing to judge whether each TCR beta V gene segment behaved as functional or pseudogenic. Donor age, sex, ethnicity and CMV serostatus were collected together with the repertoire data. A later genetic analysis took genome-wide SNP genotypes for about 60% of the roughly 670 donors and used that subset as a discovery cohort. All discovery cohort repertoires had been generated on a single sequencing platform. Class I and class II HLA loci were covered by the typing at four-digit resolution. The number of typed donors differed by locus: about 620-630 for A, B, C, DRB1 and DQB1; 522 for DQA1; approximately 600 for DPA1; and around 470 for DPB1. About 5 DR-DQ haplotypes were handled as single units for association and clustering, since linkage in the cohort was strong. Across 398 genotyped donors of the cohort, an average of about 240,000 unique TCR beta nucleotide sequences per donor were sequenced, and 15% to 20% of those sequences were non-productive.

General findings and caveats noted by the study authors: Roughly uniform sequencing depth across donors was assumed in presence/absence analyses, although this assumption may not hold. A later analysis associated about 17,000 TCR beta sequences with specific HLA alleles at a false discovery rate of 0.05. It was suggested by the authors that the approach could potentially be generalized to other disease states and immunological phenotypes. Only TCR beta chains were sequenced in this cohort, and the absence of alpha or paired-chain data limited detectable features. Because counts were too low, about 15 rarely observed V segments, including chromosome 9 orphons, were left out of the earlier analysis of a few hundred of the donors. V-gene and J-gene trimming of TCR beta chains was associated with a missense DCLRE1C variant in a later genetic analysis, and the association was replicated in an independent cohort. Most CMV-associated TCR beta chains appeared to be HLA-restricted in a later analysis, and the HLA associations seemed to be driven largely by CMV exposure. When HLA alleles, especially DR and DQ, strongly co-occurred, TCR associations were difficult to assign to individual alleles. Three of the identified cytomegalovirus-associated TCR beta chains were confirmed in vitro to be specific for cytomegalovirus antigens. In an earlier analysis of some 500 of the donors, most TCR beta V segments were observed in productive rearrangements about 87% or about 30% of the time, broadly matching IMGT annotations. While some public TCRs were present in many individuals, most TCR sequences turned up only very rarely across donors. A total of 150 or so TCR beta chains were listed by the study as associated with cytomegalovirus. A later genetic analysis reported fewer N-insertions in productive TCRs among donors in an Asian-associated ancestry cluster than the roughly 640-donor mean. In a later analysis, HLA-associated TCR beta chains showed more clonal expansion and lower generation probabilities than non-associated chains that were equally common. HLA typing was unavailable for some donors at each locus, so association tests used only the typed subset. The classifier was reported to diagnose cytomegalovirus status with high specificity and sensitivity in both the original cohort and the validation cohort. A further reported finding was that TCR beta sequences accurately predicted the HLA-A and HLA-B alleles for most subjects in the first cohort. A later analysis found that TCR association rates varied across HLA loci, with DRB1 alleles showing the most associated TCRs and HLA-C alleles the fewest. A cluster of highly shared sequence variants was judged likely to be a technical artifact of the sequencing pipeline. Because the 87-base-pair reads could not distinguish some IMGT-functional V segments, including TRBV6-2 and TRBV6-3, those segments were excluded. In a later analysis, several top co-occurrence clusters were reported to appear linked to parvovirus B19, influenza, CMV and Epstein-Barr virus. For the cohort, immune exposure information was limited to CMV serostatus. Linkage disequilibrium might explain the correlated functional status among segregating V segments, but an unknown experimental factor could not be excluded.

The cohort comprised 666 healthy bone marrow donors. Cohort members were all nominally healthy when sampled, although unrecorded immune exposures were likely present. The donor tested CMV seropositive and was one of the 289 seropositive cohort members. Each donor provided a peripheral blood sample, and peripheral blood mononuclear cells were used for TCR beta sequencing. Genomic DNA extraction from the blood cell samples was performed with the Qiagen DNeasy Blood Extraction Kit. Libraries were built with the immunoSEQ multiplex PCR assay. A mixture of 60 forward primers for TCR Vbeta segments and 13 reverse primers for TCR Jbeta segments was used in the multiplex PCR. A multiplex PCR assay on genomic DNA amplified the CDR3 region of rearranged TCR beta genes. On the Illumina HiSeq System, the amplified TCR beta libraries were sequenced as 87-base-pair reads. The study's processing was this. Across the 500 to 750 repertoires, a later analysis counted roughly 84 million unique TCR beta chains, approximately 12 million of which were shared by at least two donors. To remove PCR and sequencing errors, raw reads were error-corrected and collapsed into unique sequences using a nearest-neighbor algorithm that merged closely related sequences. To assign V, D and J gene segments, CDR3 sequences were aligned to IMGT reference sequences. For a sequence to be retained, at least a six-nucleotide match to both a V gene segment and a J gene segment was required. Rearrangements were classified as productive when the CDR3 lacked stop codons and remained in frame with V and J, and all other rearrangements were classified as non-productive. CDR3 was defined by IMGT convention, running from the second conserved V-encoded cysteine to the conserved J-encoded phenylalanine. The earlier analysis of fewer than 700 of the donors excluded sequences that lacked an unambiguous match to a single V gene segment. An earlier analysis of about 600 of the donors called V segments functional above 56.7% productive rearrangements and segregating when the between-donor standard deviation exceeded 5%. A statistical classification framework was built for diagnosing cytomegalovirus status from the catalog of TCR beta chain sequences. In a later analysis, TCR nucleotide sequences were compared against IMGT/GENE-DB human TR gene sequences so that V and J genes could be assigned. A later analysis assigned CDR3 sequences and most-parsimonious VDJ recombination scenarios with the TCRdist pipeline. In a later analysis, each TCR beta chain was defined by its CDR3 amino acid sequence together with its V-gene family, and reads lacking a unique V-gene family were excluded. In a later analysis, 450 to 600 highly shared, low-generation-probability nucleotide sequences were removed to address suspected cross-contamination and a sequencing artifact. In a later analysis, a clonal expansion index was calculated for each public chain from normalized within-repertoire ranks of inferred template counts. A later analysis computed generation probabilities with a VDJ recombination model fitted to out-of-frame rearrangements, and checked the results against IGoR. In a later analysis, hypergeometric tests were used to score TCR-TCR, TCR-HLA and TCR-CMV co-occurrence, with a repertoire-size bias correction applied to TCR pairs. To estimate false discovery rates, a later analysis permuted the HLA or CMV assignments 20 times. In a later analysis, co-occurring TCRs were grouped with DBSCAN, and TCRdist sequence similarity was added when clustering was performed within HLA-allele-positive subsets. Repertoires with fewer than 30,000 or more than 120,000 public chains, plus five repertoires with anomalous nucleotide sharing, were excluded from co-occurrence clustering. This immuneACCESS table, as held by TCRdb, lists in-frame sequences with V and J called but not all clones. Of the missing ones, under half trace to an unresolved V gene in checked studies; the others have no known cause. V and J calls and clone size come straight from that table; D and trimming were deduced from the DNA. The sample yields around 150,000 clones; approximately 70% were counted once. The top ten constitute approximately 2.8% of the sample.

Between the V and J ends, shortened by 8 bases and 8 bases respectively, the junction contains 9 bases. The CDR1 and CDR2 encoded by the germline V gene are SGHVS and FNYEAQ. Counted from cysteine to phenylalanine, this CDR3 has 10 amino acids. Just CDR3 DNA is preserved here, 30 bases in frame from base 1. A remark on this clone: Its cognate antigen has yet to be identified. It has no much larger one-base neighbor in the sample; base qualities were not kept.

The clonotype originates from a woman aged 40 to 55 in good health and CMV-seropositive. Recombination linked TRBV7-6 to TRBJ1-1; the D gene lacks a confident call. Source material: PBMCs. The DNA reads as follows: TGTGCCAGCGTTGGGAGAGAAGCTTTCTTT. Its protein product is CASVGREAFF. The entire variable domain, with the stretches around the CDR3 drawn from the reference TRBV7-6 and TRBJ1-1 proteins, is GAGVSQSPRYKVTKRGQDVALRCDPISGHVSLYWYRQALGQGPEFLTYFNYEAQQDKSGLPNDRFSAERPEGSISTLTIQRTEQRDSAMYRCASVGREAFFGQGTRLTVV.